Following are 23 T cell receptor beta chains from one sample sequenced in a study of blood T cell repertoires in COVID-19. Libraries were prepared by immunoSEQ multiplex PCR; TCRdb keeps only in-frame clonotypes and omits some of them. The repertoire holds about 410,000 clones, with nearly 90% as singletons. The specimen sequenced was PBMCs or T cells enriched from blood (not recorded which). Every receptor here comes from a woman in her 30s who had recovered from COVID-19.

The rearrangement links TRBV27 to TRBJ2-7, with D perhaps TRBD2 (5 bases). The CDR3 runs 12 residues. The V gene's germline CDR1 is MNHEY and CDR2 SMNVEV (reference sequence). The V end lost 6 bases, the J end lost 4 bases, and 10 bases lay between the germline ends. The CDR3 here is CASSSRGYEQYF. In nucleotides, the CDR3 is TGTGCCAGCAGCTCCCGGGGATACGAGCAGTACTTC.

The chain uses TRBV7-9 and TRBJ1-4; no clear D. Germline CDR1 is SEHNR and CDR2 is FQNEAQ (reference sequence). This CDR3 comprises 15 residues. V dropped 5 bases and J dropped 0 bases, with 10 bases sitting between them. The CDR3 DNA sequence: TGTGCCAGCAGCCCGCGGGGAACAACTAATGAAAAACTGTTTTTT. The encoded protein is CASSPRGTTNEKLFF.

The chain couples TRBV7-3 to TRBJ2-5; D may be TRBD1 (6 bases). CDR3 size: 14 residues. Germline CDR1 is SGHTA and CDR2 is FQGTGA. Trimming cost V 5 bases and J 5 bases, with 15 bases left between them. This chain's CDR3 is CASSEDRGKETQYF. The CDR3, as DNA: TGTGCCAGCAGCGAGGACAGAGGAAAGGAGACCCAGTACTTC.

The V call is TRBV29-1, the J call TRBJ2-1; possibly TRBD2 for D (6 bases). This CDR3 contains 16 residues. The V gene lost 3 bases and the J gene lost 4 bases, with 19 bases spanning the gap. Germline-derived CDR1 and CDR2 are SQVTM and ANQGSEA. Here the CDR3 DNA reads TGCAGCGTTGAGTTTATTGTGATCGGGAGTTACAATGAGCAGTTCTTC. Its translation: CSVEFIVIGSYNEQFF.

The CDR3 nucleotides are TGTGCCAGCAGGCCACAGGGGAGGCCTGAAGCTTTCTTT. Translating it yields CASRPQGRPEAFF. The chain is built from TRBV6-5 and TRBJ1-1; 7 nucleotides align to TRBD1. J lost 6 bases, V lost 6 bases, and 7 bases had no gene match. Germline loops: CDR1 MNHEY, CDR2 SVGAGI. CDR3 length: 13 amino acids.

The J gene is TRBJ1-3, the V gene TRBV7-8, with D hard to call. The germline CDR1 and CDR2 sequences are SGHVS and FQNEAQ. Deletions cut 5 bases from V and 0 bases from J, with 14 bases between. CDR3 size: 16 residues. CDR3 nucleotides: TGTGCCAGCAGCCCCATTCCGGGTTTCTCTGGAAACACCATATATTTT. Translated: CASSPIPGFSGNTIYF.

The chain carries TRBV21-1 and TRBJ1-5; TRBD1, the D gene given by the table, was not confirmed from the DNA. TRBV21-1 is reported as a pseudogene. The CDR3 has 16 residues. The CDR3 reads CASSKVTDRAGQPQHF. As DNA, the CDR3 is TGTGCCAGCAGCAAAGTGACGGACAGGGCTGGTCAGCCCCAGCATTTT.

The CDR3 sequence is CASSYSSIDTQYF. The CDR3, as DNA: TGTGCCAGCAGTTATAGTTCCATAGATACGCAGTATTTT. J is TRBJ2-3 and V is TRBV9; D not certain. The germline gives CDR1 SGDLS, CDR2 YYNGEE. V was clipped by 5 bases and J by 5 bases, with 12 bases between them. The length of the CDR3 is 13 residues.

V and J are TRBV4-1 and TRBJ1-2; D unresolved. V was shortened by 4 bases and J by 4 bases, with 13 bases between the two germline ends. This CDR3 region has 14 residues. Germline lookup yields CDR1 MGHRA and CDR2 YSYEKL. The CDR3 DNA sequence: TGCGCCAGCAGCCCCGGACTTGCCGCCTATGGCTACACCTTC. Translating gives CASSPGLAAYGYTF.

This clone is a singleton in its sample. Additional DNA sequences in this sample encode the identical CDR3. The V gene is TRBV9, the J gene TRBJ2-7; D not resolved. Trimming stripped 0 bases from V and 1 base from J, with 8 bases between. The CDR3 totals 14 residues. Per the germline V gene, CDR1 is SGDLS and CDR2 is YYNGEE. CDR3 protein: CASSVGADSYEQYF. The CDR3 bases are TGTGCCAGCAGCGTAGGGGCCGATTCCTACGAGCAGTACTTC.

The rearrangement joins TRBV9 to TRBJ1-2, with 9 bases lining up with TRBD1. The trim removed 3 bases at V and 2 bases at J, leaving 2 bases unmatched. In germline, CDR1 is SGDLS, CDR2 YYNGEE. This CDR3 contains 14 residues. The CDR3 DNA reads TGTGCCAGCAGCGCCGGGACAGGGAACTATGGCTACACCTTC. Encoded protein: CASSAGTGNYGYTF.

The chain links TRBV7-2 to TRBJ2-7; D uncertain. The V gene lost 8 bases and the J gene lost 1 base, with 15 bases spanning the gap. CDR1 is SGHTA and CDR2 is FQGNSA in the germline V gene. There are 14 residues in the CDR3. DNA of the CDR3: TGTGCCAGCTCTGCTTCTAGTGGATCCTACGAGCAGTACTTC. Its translation: CASSASSGSYEQYF.

In DNA, the CDR3 is TGTGCCAGCTCACCCGGGGACACGCTTGACGAGCAGTACTTC. Protein product: CASSPGDTLDEQYF. The V gene is TRBV18, the J gene TRBJ2-7; weak D call: TRBD1 (6 bases). Germline CDR1 reads KGHSH; CDR2 reads LQKENI. This CDR3 spans 14 amino acids. The V and J ends lost 3 bases and 5 bases respectively, with 14 bases between them.

The chain carries TRBV7-2 and TRBJ1-2; D might be TRBD1 (6 bases). Germline CDR1 and CDR2: SGHTA and FQGNSA. V lost 5 bases and J lost 4, with 11 bases in between. The CDR3 is made up of 13 amino acids. CDR3 coding DNA: TGTGCCAGCAGCCCCAGGGGACCCTATGGCTACACCTTC. Amino acids: CASSPRGPYGYTF.

This clone was found once. V and J are TRBV11-3 and TRBJ1-1; 8 bases agree with TRBD1. Germline V gives CDR1 SGHNT, CDR2 YENEEA. The CDR3 covers 13 residues. V was clipped by 5 bases and J by 7 bases; unmatched bases: 6. In DNA form, the CDR3 reads TGTGCCAGCAGCCCCGGACAGGGAGGTGAAGCTTTCTTT. Protein: CASSPGQGGEAFF.

The V call is TRBV6-5, the J call TRBJ1-3; D perhaps matches TRBD1 (5 bases). Deletions cut 8 bases from V and 6 bases from J, with 11 bases between. Germline-derived CDR1 and CDR2 are MNHEY and SVGAGI. There are 12 residues in the CDR3. CDR3 sequence reads: CASAGYENTIYF. The DNA for the CDR3 is TGTGCCAGCGCAGGGTACGAAAACACCATATATTTT.

This chain joins TRBV6-2 or TRBV6-3 and TRBJ1-2; a weak D match, TRBD1 (6 bases). V lost 5 bases and J lost 0, with 25 bases in between. CDR3 length: 19 amino acids. From germline, CDR1 is MNHEY and CDR2 SVGEGT. The CDR3 coding sequence is TGTGCCAGCAGTCCCCCCAGGGGTGATGTAAGGCAGGCTAACTATGGCTACACCTTC. Translated: CASSPPRGDVRQANYGYTF.

The genes are TRBV6-5 and TRBJ1-3; tentatively, D is TRBD1 (5 bases). From germline, CDR1 is MNHEY and CDR2 SVGAGI. The germline V and J ends were trimmed by 6 bases and 5 bases, with 14 bases remaining between them. The CDR3 is 14 amino acids. CDR3 in amino acids: CASSQGEGRNTIYF. DNA of the CDR3: TGTGCCAGCAGCCAGGGTGAAGGTCGAAACACCATATATTTT.

This chain uses TRBV24-1 with TRBJ1-2, with TRBD1 matching 7 bases. The V segment lost 3 bases and the J segment 4 bases; nucleotides outside the gene matches: 4. The germline gives CDR1 KGHDR, CDR2 SFDVKD. This CDR3 spans 14 amino acids. The CDR3 protein is CATSDTTGPYGYTF. The CDR3 DNA follows: TGTGCCACCAGTGATACGACAGGGCCCTATGGCTACACCTTC.

The chain links TRBV9 to TRBJ2-3; D unresolved. Between the trimmed V and J ends, which lost 3 bases and 4 bases, there was a span of 9 bases. The CDR3 runs 13 residues. Germline V gene sequence: CDR1 SGDLS, CDR2 YYNGEE. In DNA, the CDR3 is TGTGCCAGCAGCGCGAATCCAGCAGATACGCAGTATTTT. Translating it yields CASSANPADTQYF.

The chain couples TRBV5-6 to TRBJ2-1; tentatively, D is TRBD2 (6 bases). Trimming cost V 0 bases and J 4 bases, with 11 bases left between them. The germline V gene has CDR1 SGHDT and CDR2 YYEEEE. The CDR3 loop spans 15 amino acids. Written as DNA, the CDR3 is TGTGCCAGCAGCTTGGTGGTAGCGGCTTACAATGAGCAGTTCTTC. Translating it yields CASSLVVAAYNEQFF.

This chain links TRBV19 with TRBJ1-2; a possible D gene is TRBD1 (6 bases). The CDR3 is 16 amino acids. Trimming pared 4 bases from V and 0 bases from J, leaving 15 bases between. Germline assignment: CDR1 LNHDA and CDR2 SQIVND (reference sequence). The CDR3 protein is CASSTKDSRPNYGYTF. In DNA form, the CDR3 reads TGTGCCAGTAGTACAAAGGACAGCCGTCCTAACTATGGCTACACCTTC.

The chain recombines TRBV6-5 with TRBJ2-1; TRBD2 matches 12 bases. This CDR3 has 15 amino acids. CDR1 is MNHEY, CDR2 SVGAGI, per germline. The J segment lost 5 bases and the V segment lost 5 bases, leaving 4 bases of the junction unmatched. The CDR3 here is CASSTLAGGNNEQFF. CDR3 DNA sequence: TGTGCCAGCAGTACCCTAGCGGGGGGGAACAATGAGCAGTTCTTC.